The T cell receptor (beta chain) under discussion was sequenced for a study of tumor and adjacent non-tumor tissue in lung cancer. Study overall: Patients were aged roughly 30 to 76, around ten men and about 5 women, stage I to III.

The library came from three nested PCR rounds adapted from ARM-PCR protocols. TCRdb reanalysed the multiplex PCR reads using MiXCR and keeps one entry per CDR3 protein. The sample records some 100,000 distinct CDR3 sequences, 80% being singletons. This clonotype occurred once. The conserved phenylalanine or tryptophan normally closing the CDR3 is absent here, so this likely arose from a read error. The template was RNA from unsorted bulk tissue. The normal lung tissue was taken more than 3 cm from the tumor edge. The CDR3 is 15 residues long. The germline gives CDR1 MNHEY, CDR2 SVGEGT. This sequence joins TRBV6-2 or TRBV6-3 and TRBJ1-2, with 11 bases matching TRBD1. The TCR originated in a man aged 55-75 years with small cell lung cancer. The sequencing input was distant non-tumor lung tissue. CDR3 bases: TGTGTCAGCAGTTTCTGGACAGGGGGCAACTATGGCTACACCATC. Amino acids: CVSSFWTGGNYGYTI.